The present TCR beta chain was sequenced within a study of T cell responses to AZD1222 COVID-19 vaccine. Looked up from germline, CDR1 is MNHNY and CDR2 is SVGAGI (reference sequence). CDR3 length equals 15 residues. With 7 bases removed from V and 4 bases from J, the gap between germline ends came to 19 bases. Profiled with immunoSEQ multiplex PCR; TCRdb holds only in-frame clones, not every one. The sample yields approximately 190,000 clones, 85% to 95% seen once. The specimen was peripheral blood, collected 28 days after the second dose of the MenACWY control vaccine. This chain links TRBV6-6 with TRBJ1-1; possibly TRBD1 for D (6 bases). The source is an adult who received the MenACWY meningococcal vaccine as a control. The DNA of the CDR3 is TGTGCCAGCATCCACTCGGGGGGGGCAGGCACTGAAGCTTTCTTT. Translated: CASIHSGGAGTEAFF.